These 30 T cell receptor beta chains share one sample of origin, sequenced in a study of shared clonotypes between healthy human individuals (dated by TCRdb to 2018 to 2021). Libraries were constructed by the immunoSEQ multiplex PCR assay. TCRdb retrieved this table from immuneACCESS and kept in-frame rearrangements only. Not all clones are present; in checked studies, unresolved V genes account for under half, and no reason is known for the remainder. The sample profile shows roughly 2.2 million clones; just over 90% of them were found once. 0.39% of the sample is in the top ten clones. Sequencing was performed on naive CD4+ T cells from PBMCs. The sample's cell subset or site label is to be understood as: CD45RA+ positively selected. The origin of the receptors is a man younger than 35 in good health. Some clones in this sample may be carry-over from other donors' samples.

The V call is TRBV28, the J call TRBJ2-2; no firm D call. This CDR3 spans 13 amino acids. Trimming left V 3 bases short and J 6 bases short, with 8 bases between. Germline V gives CDR1 MDHEN, CDR2 SYDVKM. CDR3 residues: CASSFDIAGELFF. CDR3 sequence (DNA): TGTGCCAGCAGTTTCGACATTGCCGGGGAGCTGTTTTTT. The variable domain in full, with the rest retrieved from reference TRBV28 and TRBJ2-2, is DVKVTQSSRYLVKRTGEKVFLECVQDMDHENMFWYRQDPGLGLRLIYFSYDVKMKEKGDIPEGYSVSREKKERFSLILESASTNQTSMYLCASSFDIAGELFFGEGSRLTVL.

The CDR3 sequence: CASSLAEASYEQYF. In DNA, the CDR3 is TGCGCCAGCAGCTTGGCGGAAGCGTCCTACGAGCAGTACTTC. The chain employs TRBV5-1 and TRBJ2-7; D call uncertain. The CDR3 has 14 amino acids. V shed 0 bases and J shed 1 base, with 8 bases lying between them. In germline, CDR1 is SGHRS, CDR2 YFSETQ.

The chain carries TRBV4-3 and TRBJ2-3, with D perhaps matching TRBD1 (5 bases). Germline V gene data show CDR1 as LGHNA and CDR2 as YSLEER. Trimming took off 0 bases at V and 9 bases at J, with 13 bases between the two ends. The CDR3 contains 14 residues. Here the CDR3 DNA reads TGCGCCAGCAGCCAAGAAGCCCAGGGTCCGACGCAGTATTTT. Its translation is CASSQEAQGPTQYF.

With regard to this clone: Other DNA sequences within the sample encode an identical CDR3. This chain joins TRBV5-1 and TRBJ1-1; no clear D. V lost 0 bases to trimming and J lost 4 bases, with 7 bases between them. This CDR3 region has 13 residues. Germline CDR1 is SGHRS and CDR2 is YFSETQ. CDR3 protein: CASSLDRGTEAFF. In nucleotides, the CDR3 is TGCGCCAGCAGCTTGGATCGAGGCACTGAAGCTTTCTTT.

The V call is TRBV29-1, the J call TRBJ2-1; 14 bases align to TRBD2. The CDR3 length is 15 residues. The trim removed 8 bases at V and 8 bases at J, leaving 11 bases unmatched. Germline V gene data show CDR1 as SQVTM and CDR2 as ANQGSEA. Written as DNA, the CDR3 is TGCAGCTCCCGGGGGACTAGCGGGAGTAGGGATGAGCAGTTCTTC. Translating it yields CSSRGTSGSRDEQFF.

This chain links TRBV4-1 with TRBJ1-2, with D possibly being TRBD1 (6 bases). The CDR3 is 14 residues long. Germline V gene data show CDR1 as MGHRA and CDR2 as YSYEKL. The germline V and J ends were trimmed by 1 base and 5 bases, with 11 bases remaining between them. DNA for the CDR3: TGCGCCAGCAGCCAAGTACCCACAGGGTATGGCTACACCTTC. Its protein product is CASSQVPTGYGYTF.

The rearrangement links TRBV7-2 to TRBJ2-7; 9 nucleotides match TRBD2. Unmatched junction bases numbered 11, after V lost 2 bases and J lost 0 bases. The CDR3 loop spans 18 amino acids. Germline lookup yields CDR1 SGHTA and CDR2 FQGNSA. CDR3 sequence reads: CASSLYRRTSELSYEQYF. CDR3 in DNA: TGTGCCAGCAGCTTATATAGAAGGACTAGCGAACTCTCCTACGAGCAGTACTTC. The variable domain in full, with the rest retrieved from reference TRBV7-2 and TRBJ2-7, is GAGVSQSPSNKVTEKGKDVELRCDPISGHTALYWYRQSLGQGLEFLIYFQGNSAPDKSGLPSDRFSAERTGGSVSTLTIQRTQQEDSAVYLCASSLYRRTSELSYEQYFGPGTRLTVT.

As to this clone: The sample has other DNA sequences that encode this CDR3 too. This sequence joins TRBV9 and TRBJ2-1; 7 bases fit TRBD1. Germline V gene sequence: CDR1 SGDLS, CDR2 YYNGEE. V dropped 1 base and J dropped 0; count of bases not matched to a gene: 4. The CDR3 is 16 residues long. Written as DNA, the CDR3 is TGTGCCAGCAGCGTACTGGGACAGAGCTCCTACAATGAGCAGTTCTTC. It yields the protein CASSVLGQSSYNEQFF. Complete variable domain (other parts from reference TRBV9 and TRBJ2-1): DSGVTQTPKHLITATGQRVTLRCSPRSGDLSVYWYQQSLDQGLQFLIQYYNGEERAKGNILERFSAQQFPDLHSELNLSSLELGDSALYFCASSVLGQSSYNEQFFGPGTRLTVL.

The chain has TRBV20-1 and TRBJ1-4; D is unclear. Germline lookup yields CDR1 DFQATT and CDR2 SNEGSKA (reference sequence). Trimming stripped 3 bases from V and 8 bases from J, with 7 bases between. The CDR3 is 11 amino acids. The DNA of the CDR3 is TGCAGTGCTAGCCCAAGGGAAAAACTGTTTTTT. It translates to CSASPREKLFF.

This clone was observed a few times. The J gene is TRBJ1-2, the V gene TRBV30; 8 bases align to TRBD1. Germline V gives CDR1 GTSNPN, CDR2 SVGIG (reference sequence). The CDR3 is made up of 14 amino acids. V was pared by 5 bases and J by 2 bases, with 7 bases of the junction left unmatched. DNA of the CDR3: TGTGCCTGGCAACCGGGACAGGACAACTATGGCTACACCTTC. Translated: CAWQPGQDNYGYTF.

This clone was counted a single time. This chain links TRBV18 with TRBJ1-1; tentatively, D is TRBD1 (5 bases). Trimming stripped 6 bases from V and 5 bases from J, with 25 bases between. This CDR3 is built from 17 residues. Germline assignment: CDR1 KGHSH and CDR2 LQKENI. The CDR3 DNA reads as TGTGCCAGCTCCCTACGGCTCGAAGGATGGGGGGGGACTGAAGCTTTCTTT. Protein sequence: CASSLRLEGWGGTEAFF.

The rearrangement joins TRBV5-1 to TRBJ2-3; possibly TRBD2 for D (7 bases). Trimming cost V 0 bases and J 2 bases, with 13 bases left between them. The CDR3 has 16 amino acids. Germline V CDR1 and CDR2: SGHRS, YFSETQ. CDR3 amino acids: CASSLVGGRNTDTQYF. As DNA, the CDR3 is TGCGCCAGCAGCTTGGTCGGGGGGCGGAACACAGATACGCAGTATTTT.

V is TRBV6-5 and J is TRBJ1-1; TRBD1 matches at 7 bases. This CDR3 comprises 14 residues. CDR1 and CDR2 (germline): MNHEY, SVGAGI. Trimming took 7 bases from V and 0 from J; bases not matched to a gene: 5. In DNA, the CDR3 is TGTGCCAGCAAGAGGGACAGCATGAACACTGAAGCTTTCTTT. Translation gives CASKRDSMNTEAFF.

The chain carries TRBV4-1 and TRBJ1-1; 7 nucleotides align to TRBD1. Germline V lookup: CDR1 MGHRA, CDR2 YSYEKL. This CDR3 comprises 16 residues. Trimming took 2 bases from V and 1 from J; bases not matched to a gene: 7. CDR3 protein: CASSQPIQGRNTEAFF. CDR3 DNA sequence: TGCGCCAGCAGCCAACCCATACAGGGGCGGAACACTGAAGCTTTCTTT.

This chain uses TRBV18 with TRBJ2-1; TRBD1 matches 9 bases. CDR1 and CDR2 from the germline V gene are KGHSH and LQKENI. The CDR3 loop spans 15 amino acids. J was trimmed by 5 bases and V by 6 bases; bases with no gene match: 8. The CDR3 bases are TGTGCCAGCTCCTTCACAGGGGGCAGGGACAATGAGCAGTTCTTC. Protein product: CASSFTGGRDNEQFF. Full variable domain (remainder filled in from reference TRBV18 and TRBJ2-1): NAGVMQNPRHLVRRRGQEARLRCSPMKGHSHVYWYRQLPEEGLKFMVYLQKENIIDESGMPKERFSAEFPKEGPSILRIQQVVRGDSAAYFCASSFTGGRDNEQFFGPGTRLTVL.

Turning to this clone: The same CDR3 arises from other DNA sequences in this sample as well. The chain joins TRBV28 to TRBJ1-2, with D possibly matching TRBD1 (5 bases). CDR3 size: 14 residues. Germline CDR1 MDHEN, CDR2 SYDVKM. With 6 bases removed from V and 4 bases from J, the gap between germline ends came to 15 bases. The CDR3 DNA sequence: TGTGCCAGCAGCCCGCCCGGGACGGCCTATGGCTACACCTTC. Protein: CASSPPGTAYGYTF.

In the case of this clone: Other DNA sequences in this sample translate to the same CDR3. The J gene is TRBJ1-1, the V gene TRBV7-9; D uncertain. The germline V and J ends were trimmed by 1 base and 5 bases, with 11 bases remaining between them. Per the germline V gene, CDR1 is SEHNR and CDR2 is FQNEAQ (reference sequence). The CDR3 loop spans 14 amino acids. CDR3 region: CASSLGRGGTEAFF. The CDR3 DNA reads TGTGCCAGCAGCTTAGGCCGGGGAGGGACTGAAGCTTTCTTT.

This chain uses TRBV9 with TRBJ1-3; D gene ambiguous. The CDR3 has 15 amino acids. The germline V gene has CDR1 SGDLS and CDR2 YYNGEE. V lost 6 bases, J lost 1 base, and 14 bases lay in between. The CDR3 here is CASNPTGGSGNTIYF. The CDR3 coding sequence is TGTGCCAGCAACCCGACGGGTGGATCTGGAAACACCATATATTTT.

This chain connects TRBV5-1 to TRBJ2-5; 10 positions agree with TRBD1. The CDR3 has 17 amino acids. The V gene end was trimmed by 2 bases and the J gene end by 2 bases; junction bases not matched to a gene: 9. Germline V lookup: CDR1 SGHRS, CDR2 YFSETQ. The CDR3 protein is CASSLRPGTGVQETQYF. The CDR3, as DNA: TGCGCCAGCAGCTTAAGACCCGGGACAGGGGTACAAGAGACCCAGTACTTC. Drawing the rest from reference TRBV5-1 and TRBJ2-5, the complete variable domain is KAGVTQTPRYLIKTRGQQVTLSCSPISGHRSVSWYQQTPGQGLQFLFEYFSETQRNKGNFPGRFSGRQFSNSRSEMNVSTLELGDSALYLCASSLRPGTGVQETQYFGPGTRLLVL.

This sequence joins TRBV6-5 and TRBJ1-2; the D gene is possibly TRBD1 (6 bases). The CDR3 has 12 amino acids. Germline V gives CDR1 MNHEY, CDR2 SVGAGI. V lost 6 bases to trimming and J lost 8 bases, with 13 bases between them. The CDR3, as DNA: TGTGCCAGCAGGAAGGGGGAGCGGGGCTACACCTTC. It specifies CASRKGERGYTF.

The chain employs TRBV2 and TRBJ2-1; D not certain. CDR1 is SNHLY and CDR2 is FYNNEI in the germline V gene. V gave up 6 bases and J gave up 3 bases, with 12 bases separating them. This CDR3 comprises 14 residues. The CDR3 nucleotides read TGTGCCAGCAGCCCCCTCGGGTACTACAATGAGCAGTTCTTC. Its translation is CASSPLGYYNEQFF.

The chain employs TRBV14 and TRBJ2-3, with 11 bases that match TRBD2. Germline V lookup: CDR1 SGHDN, CDR2 FVKESK. V dropped 4 bases and J dropped 2; count of bases not matched to a gene: 5. This CDR3 comprises 16 residues. The CDR3 loop reads CASSPGLAAVTDTQYF. CDR3 DNA sequence: TGTGCCAGCAGCCCGGGACTAGCGGCCGTCACAGATACGCAGTATTTT.

The chain joins TRBV7-9 to TRBJ2-1; D call uncertain. The CDR3 consists of 11 residues. Trimming shortened V by 1 base and J by 12 bases, and 7 bases separated the two germline ends. CDR1 and CDR2 from the germline V gene are SEHNR and FQNEAQ (reference sequence). The CDR3 here is CASSLELRQFF. The CDR3 nucleotides read TGTGCCAGCAGCTTAGAGTTAAGGCAGTTCTTC. The full variable domain, its missing parts supplied by reference TRBV7-9 and TRBJ2-1, is DTGVSQNPRHKITKRGQNVTFRCDPISEHNRLYWYRQTLGQGPEFLTYFQNEAQLEKSRLLSDRFSAERPKGSFSTLEIQRTEQGDSAMYLCASSLELRQFFGPGTRLTVL.

This clone is a singleton in its sample. The J gene is TRBJ2-1, the V gene TRBV7-3, with TRBD1 identical over 7 bases. The CDR3 totals 16 residues. In germline, CDR1 is SGHTA, CDR2 FQGTGA. Unmatched junction bases numbered 8, after V lost 6 bases and J lost 0 bases. The DNA of the CDR3 is TGTGCCAGCAGTCCGTTTCGGGACAGCTCCTACAATGAGCAGTTCTTC. Residues: CASSPFRDSSYNEQFF. The entire variable domain, with the rest obtained from reference TRBV7-3 and TRBJ2-1, is as follows: GAGVSQTPSNKVTEKGKYVELRCDPISGHTALYWYRQSLGQGPEFLIYFQGTGAADDSGLPNDRFFAVRPEGSVSTLKIQRTERGDSAVYLCASSPFRDSSYNEQFFGPGTRLTVL.

The chain uses TRBV5-1 and TRBJ2-2; the D gene is possibly TRBD2 (6 bases). The V gene lost 3 bases and the J gene lost 0 bases, with 9 bases spanning the gap. This CDR3 has 15 amino acids. Per the germline V gene, CDR1 is SGHRS and CDR2 is YFSETQ. CDR3 protein: CASSYGGPNTGELFF. As DNA, the CDR3 is TGCGCCAGCAGCTACGGGGGACCGAACACCGGGGAGCTGTTTTTT.

V gene TRBV6-5 combines with J gene TRBJ2-7; 8 nucleotides agree with TRBD1. Germline CDR1 and CDR2: MNHEY and SVGAGI. The CDR3 has 15 residues. J lost 7 bases, V lost 6 bases, and 14 bases had no gene match. In nucleotides, the CDR3 is TGTGCCAGCAGAGCAGGGGGCCTCTCCGCGAATGAGCAGTACTTC. Amino acids: CASRAGGLSANEQYF.

This chain connects TRBV5-1 to TRBJ2-7, with 8 bases that match TRBD1. The germline gives CDR1 SGHRS, CDR2 YFSETQ. The V gene end was trimmed by 1 base and the J gene end by 6 bases; junction bases not matched to a gene: 6. The CDR3 consists of 14 residues. The CDR3 spells CASSLRTGSVEQYF. The CDR3 region has the DNA TGCGCCAGCAGCTTGAGGACAGGGTCGGTCGAGCAGTACTTC. Supplemented by reference TRBV5-1 and TRBJ2-7, the full variable domain reads KAGVTQTPRYLIKTRGQQVTLSCSPISGHRSVSWYQQTPGQGLQFLFEYFSETQRNKGNFPGRFSGRQFSNSRSEMNVSTLELGDSALYLCASSLRTGSVEQYFGPGTRLTVT.

This chain uses TRBV28 with TRBJ2-7; 12 bases line up with TRBD2. The CDR3 runs 14 residues. Trimming took 6 bases from V and 7 from J; bases not matched to a gene: 7. The germline V gene encodes CDR1 MDHEN and CDR2 SYDVKM. The CDR3 nucleotides read TGTGCCAGCAGGCCTAGCGGGAGGGCATTTGAGCAGTACTTC. Translating it yields CASRPSGRAFEQYF.

The rearrangement links TRBV7-3 to TRBJ2-5; 12 bases map to TRBD2. CDR1 is SGHTA, CDR2 FQGTGA, per germline. The CDR3 totals 18 residues. The J segment lost 2 bases and the V segment lost 1 base, leaving 8 bases of the junction unmatched. The CDR3 sequence is CASSLKGLAGGYQETQYF. The DNA for the CDR3 is TGTGCCAGCAGCTTAAAAGGCCTAGCGGGAGGGTATCAAGAGACCCAGTACTTC.

V usage is TRBV19 and J usage is TRBJ1-1, with D hard to call. CDR1 and CDR2 (germline): LNHDA, SQIVND (reference sequence). The CDR3 sequence is 14 residues long. Trimming left V 3 bases short and J 2 bases short, with 10 bases between. This CDR3 reads CASSITPGNTEAFF. CDR3 DNA sequence: TGTGCCAGTAGTATTACCCCGGGTAACACTGAAGCTTTCTTT.